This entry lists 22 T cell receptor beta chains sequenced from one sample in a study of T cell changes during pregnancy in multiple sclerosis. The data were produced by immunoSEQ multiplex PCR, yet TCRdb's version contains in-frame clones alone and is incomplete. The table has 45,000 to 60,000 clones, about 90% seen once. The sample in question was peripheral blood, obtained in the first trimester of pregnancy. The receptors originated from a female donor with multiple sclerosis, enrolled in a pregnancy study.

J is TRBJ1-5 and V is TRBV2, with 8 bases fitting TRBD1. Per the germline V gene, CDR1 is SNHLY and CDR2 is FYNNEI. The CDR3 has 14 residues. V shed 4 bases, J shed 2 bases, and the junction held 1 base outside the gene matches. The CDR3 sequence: CASSVDRGNQPQHF. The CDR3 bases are TGTGCCAGCAGTGTGGACAGGGGCAATCAGCCCCAGCATTTT. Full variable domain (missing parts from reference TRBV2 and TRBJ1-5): EPEVTQTPSHQVTQMGQEVILRCVPISNHLYFYWYRQILGQKVEFLVSFYNNEISEKSEIFDDQFSVERPDGSNFTLKIRSTKLEDSAMYFCASSVDRGNQPQHFGDGTRLSIL.

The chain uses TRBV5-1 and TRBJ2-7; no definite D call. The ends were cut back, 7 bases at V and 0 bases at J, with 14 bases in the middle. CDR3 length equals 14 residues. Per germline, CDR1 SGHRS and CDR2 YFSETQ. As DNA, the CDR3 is TGCGCCAGCCGGCCTGACACCAGCTCCTACGAGCAGTACTTC. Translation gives CASRPDTSSYEQYF.

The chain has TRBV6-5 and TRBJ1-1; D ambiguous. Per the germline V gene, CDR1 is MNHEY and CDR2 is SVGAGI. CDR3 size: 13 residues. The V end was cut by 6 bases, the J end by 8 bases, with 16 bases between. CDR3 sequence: CASSPTTEREAFF. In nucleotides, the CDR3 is TGTGCCAGCAGCCCCACCACTGAGAGGGAAGCTTTCTTT.

The CDR3 reads CASSIRGQSGELFF. Here the CDR3 DNA reads TGTGCCAGTAGTATCAGGGGGCAGTCCGGGGAGCTGTTTTTT. V usage is TRBV19 and J usage is TRBJ2-2; TRBD1 agrees at 8 bases. Germline V gene data show CDR1 as LNHDA and CDR2 as SQIVND (reference sequence). The length of the CDR3 is 14 residues. Losses at the gene ends were 3 bases for V and 6 bases for J; bases not matched to a gene: 3.

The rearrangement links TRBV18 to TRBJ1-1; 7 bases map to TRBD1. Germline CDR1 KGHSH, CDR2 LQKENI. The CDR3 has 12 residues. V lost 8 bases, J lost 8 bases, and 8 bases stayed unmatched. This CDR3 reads CASPEGASEAFF. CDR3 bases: TGTGCCAGCCCAGAGGGGGCGTCCGAAGCTTTCTTT.

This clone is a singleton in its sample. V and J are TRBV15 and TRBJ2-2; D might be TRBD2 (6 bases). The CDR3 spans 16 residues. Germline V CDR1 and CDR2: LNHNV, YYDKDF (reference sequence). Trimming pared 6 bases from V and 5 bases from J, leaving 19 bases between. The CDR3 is CATRPEARAGTGELFF. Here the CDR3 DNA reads TGTGCCACCAGGCCCGAGGCCCGGGCGGGGACCGGGGAGCTGTTTTTT. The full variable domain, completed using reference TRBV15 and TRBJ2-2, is DAMVIQNPRYQVTQFGKPVTLSCSQTLNHNVMYWYQQKSSQAPKLLFHYYDKDFNNEADTPDNFQSRRPNTSFCFLDIRSPGLGDTAMYLCATRPEARAGTGELFFGEGSRLTVL.

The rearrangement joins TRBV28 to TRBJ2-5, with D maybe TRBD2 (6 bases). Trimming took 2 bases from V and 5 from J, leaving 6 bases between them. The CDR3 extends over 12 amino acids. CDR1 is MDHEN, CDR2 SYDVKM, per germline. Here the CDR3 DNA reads TGTGCCAGCAGTTTACTAGCGGAGACCCAGTACTTC. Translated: CASSLLAETQYF.

The CDR3 sequence is CASSTSLTDTQYF. DNA of the CDR3: TGTGCCAGCTCCACGTCACTCACAGATACGCAGTATTTT. The rearrangement links TRBV18 to TRBJ2-3; D not certain. The V end was cut by 6 bases, the J end by 2 bases, with 9 bases between. The CDR3 length is 13 residues. The germline V gene has CDR1 KGHSH and CDR2 LQKENI.

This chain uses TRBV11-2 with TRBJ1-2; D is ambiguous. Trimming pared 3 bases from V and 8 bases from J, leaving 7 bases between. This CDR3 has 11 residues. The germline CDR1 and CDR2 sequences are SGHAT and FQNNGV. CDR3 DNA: TGTGCCAGCAGCTTTAGAGGGGGCTACACCTTC. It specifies CASSFRGGYTF. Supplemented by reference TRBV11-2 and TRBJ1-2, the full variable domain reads EAGVAQSPRYKIIEKRQSVAFWCNPISGHATLYWYQQILGQGPKLLIQFQNNGVVDDSQLPKDRFSAERLKGVDSTLKIQPAKLEDSAVYLCASSFRGGYTFGSGTRLTVV.

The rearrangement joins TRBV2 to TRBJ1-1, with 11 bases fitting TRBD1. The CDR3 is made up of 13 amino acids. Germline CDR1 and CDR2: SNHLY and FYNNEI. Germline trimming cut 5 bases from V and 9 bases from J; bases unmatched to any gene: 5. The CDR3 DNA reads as TGTGCCAGCAGTTCGGACAGGGGGCAAAAAGCTTTCTTT. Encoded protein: CASSSDRGQKAFF.

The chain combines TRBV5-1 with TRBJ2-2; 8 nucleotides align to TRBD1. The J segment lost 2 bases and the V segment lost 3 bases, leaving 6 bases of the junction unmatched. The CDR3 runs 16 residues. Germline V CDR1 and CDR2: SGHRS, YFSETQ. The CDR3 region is CASSSRQGTNTGELFF. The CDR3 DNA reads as TGCGCCAGCAGCTCTCGACAGGGGACAAACACCGGGGAGCTGTTTTTT.

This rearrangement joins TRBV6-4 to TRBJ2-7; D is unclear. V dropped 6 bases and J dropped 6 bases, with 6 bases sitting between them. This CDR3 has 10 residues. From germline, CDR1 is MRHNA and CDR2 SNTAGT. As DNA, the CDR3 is TGTGCCAGCAGGGCTTCCGAGCAGTACTTC. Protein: CASRASEQYF.

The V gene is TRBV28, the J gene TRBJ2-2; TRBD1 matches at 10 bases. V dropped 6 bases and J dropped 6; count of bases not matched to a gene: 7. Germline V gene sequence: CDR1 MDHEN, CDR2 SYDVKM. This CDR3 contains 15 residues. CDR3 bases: TGTGCCAGCAGCTCCAGACAGGGGGCGTCCGGGGAGCTGTTTTTT. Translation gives CASSSRQGASGELFF.

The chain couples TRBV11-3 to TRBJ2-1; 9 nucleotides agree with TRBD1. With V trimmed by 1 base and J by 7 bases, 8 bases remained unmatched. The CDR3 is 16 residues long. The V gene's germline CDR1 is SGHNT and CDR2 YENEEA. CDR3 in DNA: TGTGCCAGCAGCTTAGGGCCGGGGACAGGGACGAATGAGCAGTTCTTC. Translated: CASSLGPGTGTNEQFF.

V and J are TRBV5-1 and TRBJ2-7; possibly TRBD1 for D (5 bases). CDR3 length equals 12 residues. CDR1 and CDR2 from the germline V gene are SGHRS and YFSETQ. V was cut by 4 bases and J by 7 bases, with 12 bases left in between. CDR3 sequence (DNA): TGCGCCAGCAGCGTAGCAGGGAAGGAGCAGTACTTC. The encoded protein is CASSVAGKEQYF.

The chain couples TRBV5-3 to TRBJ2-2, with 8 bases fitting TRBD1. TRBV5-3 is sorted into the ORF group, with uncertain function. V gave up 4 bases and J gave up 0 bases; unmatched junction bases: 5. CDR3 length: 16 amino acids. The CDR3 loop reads CARSLLGQANTGELFF. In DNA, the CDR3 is TGTGCCAGAAGCCTCCTGGGACAGGCGAACACCGGGGAGCTGTTTTTT.

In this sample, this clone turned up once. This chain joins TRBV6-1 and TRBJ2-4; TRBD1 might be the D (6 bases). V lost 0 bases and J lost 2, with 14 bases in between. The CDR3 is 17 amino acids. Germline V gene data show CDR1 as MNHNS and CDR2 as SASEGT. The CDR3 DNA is TGTGCCAGCAGTGAAGCTAGACAACAGGGATCCAAAAACATTCAGTACTTC. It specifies CASSEARQQGSKNIQYF.

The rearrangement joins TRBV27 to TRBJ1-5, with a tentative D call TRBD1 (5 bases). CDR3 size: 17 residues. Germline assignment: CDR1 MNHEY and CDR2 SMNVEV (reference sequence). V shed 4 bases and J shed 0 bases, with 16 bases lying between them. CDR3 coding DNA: TGTGCCAGCAGTTCGAGCAGGGTGACCTATAGCAATCAGCCCCAGCATTTT. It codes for CASSSSRVTYSNQPQHF.

CDR3 in amino acids: CASSDPGVLYGYTF. DNA of the CDR3: TGCGCCAGCAGTGATCCGGGGGTCCTTTATGGCTACACCTTC. This rearrangement joins TRBV10-2 to TRBJ1-2; a weak D match, TRBD1 (5 bases). Germline CDR1 is WSHSY and CDR2 is SAAADI. V was cut by 3 bases and J by 5 bases, with 13 bases left in between. The CDR3 length is 14 residues.

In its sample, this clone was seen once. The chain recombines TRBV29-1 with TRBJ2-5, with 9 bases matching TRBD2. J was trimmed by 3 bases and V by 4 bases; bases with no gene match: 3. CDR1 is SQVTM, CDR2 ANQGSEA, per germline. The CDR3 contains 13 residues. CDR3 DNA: TGCAGCGTTGGGACTAGCGTGAAAGAGACCCAGTACTTC. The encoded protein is CSVGTSVKETQYF.

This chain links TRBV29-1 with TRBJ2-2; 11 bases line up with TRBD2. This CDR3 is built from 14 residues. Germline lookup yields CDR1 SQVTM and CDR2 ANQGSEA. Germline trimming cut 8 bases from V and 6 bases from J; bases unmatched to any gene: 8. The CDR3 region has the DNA TGCAGCCTGCGGGCTAGCGGGGGGTCCGGGGAGCTGTTTTTT. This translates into CSLRASGGSGELFF.

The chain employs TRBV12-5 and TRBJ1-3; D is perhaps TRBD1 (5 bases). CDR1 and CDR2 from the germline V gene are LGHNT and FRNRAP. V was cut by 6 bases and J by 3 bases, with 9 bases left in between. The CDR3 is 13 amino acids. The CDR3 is CASGEGYGNTIYF. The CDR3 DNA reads TGTGCTAGTGGGGAGGGGTATGGAAACACCATATATTTT.